This record covers a single TCR beta chain. What it recognizes is unknown. TCRdb reprocessed the reads with MiXCR, giving one entry per CDR3 protein. The data contain roughly 69,000 distinct CDR3 sequences, under 30% of them singletons. The data originate from a study of T cell repertoires in cytomegalovirus infection. The study's findings and limits: CMV carriers with the relevant HLA were identified by cumulative public TCR beta family frequency. The ex vivo response showed dominance by HLA-C-restricted CMV-specific TCR beta clonotypes.

The origin of this receptor is a human donor in good health (CMV status not recorded). Some clones in this sample may be carry-over from other donors' samples. This material consisted of CD8+ T cells from cultured PBMCs, taken from culture after CMV antigen stimulation.

The CDR3 sequence is CASSLAGVQETQYF. CDR3 coding DNA: TGTGCCAGCAGCCTTGCCGGGGTTCAAGAGACCCAGTACTTC. V is TRBV9 and J is TRBJ2-5, with D possibly being TRBD2 (5 bases). Germline-derived CDR1 and CDR2 are SGDLS and YYNGEE. The CDR3 extends over 14 amino acids. Trimming removed 4 bases at V and 2 bases at J, with 12 bases between.